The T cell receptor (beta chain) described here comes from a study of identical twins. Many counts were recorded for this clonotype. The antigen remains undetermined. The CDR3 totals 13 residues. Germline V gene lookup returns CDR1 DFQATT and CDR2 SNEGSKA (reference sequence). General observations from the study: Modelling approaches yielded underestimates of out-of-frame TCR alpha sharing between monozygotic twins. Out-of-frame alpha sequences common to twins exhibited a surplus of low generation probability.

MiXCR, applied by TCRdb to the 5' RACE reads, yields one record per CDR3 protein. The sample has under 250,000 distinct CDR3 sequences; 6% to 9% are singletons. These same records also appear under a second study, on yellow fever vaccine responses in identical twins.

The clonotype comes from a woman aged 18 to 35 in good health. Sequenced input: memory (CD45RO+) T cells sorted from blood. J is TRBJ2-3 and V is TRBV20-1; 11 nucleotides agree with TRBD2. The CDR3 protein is CSRLAGNTDTQYF. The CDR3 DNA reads TGCAGCCGACTAGCGGGAAACACAGATACGCAGTATTTT.